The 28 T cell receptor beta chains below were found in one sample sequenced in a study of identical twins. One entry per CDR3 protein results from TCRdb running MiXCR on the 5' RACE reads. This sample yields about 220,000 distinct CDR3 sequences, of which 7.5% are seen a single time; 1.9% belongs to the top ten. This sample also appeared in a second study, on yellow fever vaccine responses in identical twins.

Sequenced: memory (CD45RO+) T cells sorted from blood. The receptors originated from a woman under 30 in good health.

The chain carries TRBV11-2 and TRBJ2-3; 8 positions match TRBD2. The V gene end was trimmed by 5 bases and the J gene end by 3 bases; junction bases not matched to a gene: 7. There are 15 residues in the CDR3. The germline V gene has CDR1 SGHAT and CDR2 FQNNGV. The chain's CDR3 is CASSPLGTRTDTQYF. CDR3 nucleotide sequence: TGTGCCAGCAGCCCCCTAGGGACTAGAACAGATACGCAGTATTTT.

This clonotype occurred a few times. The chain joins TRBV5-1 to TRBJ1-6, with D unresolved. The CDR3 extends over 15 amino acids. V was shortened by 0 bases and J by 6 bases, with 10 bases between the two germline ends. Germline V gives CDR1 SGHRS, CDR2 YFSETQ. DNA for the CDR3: TGCGCCAGCAGCTTGGAGGGTCCCGGTAATTCACCCCTCCACTTT. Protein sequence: CASSLEGPGNSPLHF.

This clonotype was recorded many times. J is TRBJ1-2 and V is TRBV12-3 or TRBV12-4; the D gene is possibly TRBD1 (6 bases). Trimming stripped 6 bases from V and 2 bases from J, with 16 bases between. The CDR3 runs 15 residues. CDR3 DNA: TGTGCCAGCAGGATTACAGGGAGTTCAAACTATGGCTACACCTTC. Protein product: CASRITGSSNYGYTF.

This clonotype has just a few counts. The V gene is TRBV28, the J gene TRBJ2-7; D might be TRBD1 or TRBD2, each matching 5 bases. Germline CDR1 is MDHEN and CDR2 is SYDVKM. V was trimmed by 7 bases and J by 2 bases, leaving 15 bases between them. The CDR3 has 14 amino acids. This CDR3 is CASTPPGATYEQYF. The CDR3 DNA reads TGTGCCAGCACCCCACCCGGGGCCACCTACGAGCAGTACTTC.

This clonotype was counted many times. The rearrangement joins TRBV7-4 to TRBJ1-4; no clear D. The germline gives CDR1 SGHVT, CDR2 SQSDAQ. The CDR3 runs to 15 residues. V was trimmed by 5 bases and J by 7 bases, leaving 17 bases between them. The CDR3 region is CASSNPPGCCEKLFF. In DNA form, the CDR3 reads TGTGCCAGCAGCAACCCGCCGGGATGTTGTGAAAAACTGTTTTTT.

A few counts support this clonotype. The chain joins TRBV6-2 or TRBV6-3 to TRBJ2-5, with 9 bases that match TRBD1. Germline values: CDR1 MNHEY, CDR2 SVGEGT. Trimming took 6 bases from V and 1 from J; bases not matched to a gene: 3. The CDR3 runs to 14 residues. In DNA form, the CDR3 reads TGTGCCAGCAGACCGGGACAGGGCCAAGAGACCCAGTACTTC. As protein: CASRPGQGQETQYF.

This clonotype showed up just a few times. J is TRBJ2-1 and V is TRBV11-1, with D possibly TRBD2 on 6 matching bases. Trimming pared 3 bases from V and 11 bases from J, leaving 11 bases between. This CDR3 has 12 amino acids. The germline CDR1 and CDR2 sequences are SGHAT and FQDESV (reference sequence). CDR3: CASSFPRTKQFF. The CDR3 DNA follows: TGTGCCAGCAGCTTTCCCCGGACTAAGCAGTTCTTC.

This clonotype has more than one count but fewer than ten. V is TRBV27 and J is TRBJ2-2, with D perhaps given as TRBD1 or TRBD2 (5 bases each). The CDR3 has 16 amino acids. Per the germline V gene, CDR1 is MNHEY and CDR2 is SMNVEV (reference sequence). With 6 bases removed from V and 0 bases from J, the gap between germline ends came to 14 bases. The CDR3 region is CASSRGQGTNTGELFF. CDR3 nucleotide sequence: TGTGCCAGCAGCCGGGGCCAGGGTACGAACACCGGGGAGCTGTTTTTT.

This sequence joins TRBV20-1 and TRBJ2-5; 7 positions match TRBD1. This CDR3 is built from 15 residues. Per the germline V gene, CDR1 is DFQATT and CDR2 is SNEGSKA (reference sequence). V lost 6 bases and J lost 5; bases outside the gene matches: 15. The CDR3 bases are TGCAGTGCCTACCATGACAACAGGGGTGAGGAGACCCAGTACTTC. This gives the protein CSAYHDNRGEETQYF.

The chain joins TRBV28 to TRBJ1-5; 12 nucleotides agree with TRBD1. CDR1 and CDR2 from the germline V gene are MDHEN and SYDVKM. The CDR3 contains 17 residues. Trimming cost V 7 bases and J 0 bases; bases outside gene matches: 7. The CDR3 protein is CASINWDRGPSNQPQHF. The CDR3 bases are TGTGCCAGCATCAACTGGGACAGGGGGCCTAGCAATCAGCCCCAGCATTTT. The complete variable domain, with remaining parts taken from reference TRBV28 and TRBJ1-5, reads DVKVTQSSRYLVKRTGEKVFLECVQDMDHENMFWYRQDPGLGLRLIYFSYDVKMKEKGDIPEGYSVSREKKERFSLILESASTNQTSMYLCASINWDRGPSNQPQHFGDGTRLSIL.

The CDR3 is CASSLVYGNTIYF. In DNA, the CDR3 is TGTGCCAGCAGCTTAGTATATGGAAACACCATATATTTT. V and J are TRBV7-2 and TRBJ1-3; D is uncertain. Per the germline V gene, CDR1 is SGHTA and CDR2 is FQGNSA. V dropped 1 base and J dropped 3 bases, with 4 bases sitting between them. CDR3 length: 13 residues.

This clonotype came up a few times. In DNA, the CDR3 is TGCGCCAGCAGCCAAGATCAAATGTTCGGACTAGCGACTTCCTACAATGAGCAGTTCTTC. This codes for CASSQDQMFGLATSYNEQFF. The V and J genes are TRBV4-1 and TRBJ2-1, with TRBD2 matching over 9 bases. V dropped 0 bases and J dropped 1; count of bases not matched to a gene: 13. CDR3 length equals 20 residues. The V gene's germline CDR1 is MGHRA and CDR2 YSYEKL.

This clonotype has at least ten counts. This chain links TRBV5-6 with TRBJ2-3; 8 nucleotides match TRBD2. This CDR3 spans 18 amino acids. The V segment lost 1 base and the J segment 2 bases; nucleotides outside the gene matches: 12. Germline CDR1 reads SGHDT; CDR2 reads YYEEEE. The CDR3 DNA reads TGTGCCAGCAGCTTGTACACTAGCGGAACCACTTCCACAGATACGCAGTATTTT. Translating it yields CASSLYTSGTTSTDTQYF.

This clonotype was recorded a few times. The CDR3 protein is CASSPEGNQPQHF. The CDR3 region has the DNA TGCGCCAGCAGCCCGGAGGGGAATCAGCCCCAGCATTTT. The chain recombines TRBV5-1 with TRBJ1-5; perhaps TRBD1 as D (5 bases). The CDR3 extends over 13 amino acids. The germline V gene encodes CDR1 SGHRS and CDR2 YFSETQ. Deletions cut 4 bases from V and 4 bases from J, with 9 bases between.

CDR3 in amino acids: CSVDHWDRGLGDTQYF. DNA for the CDR3: TGCAGCGTTGACCATTGGGACAGGGGGCTAGGAGATACGCAGTATTTT. J is TRBJ2-3 and V is TRBV29-1; 12 nucleotides agree with TRBD1. CDR1 and CDR2 from the germline V gene are SQVTM and ANQGSEA. The J segment lost 5 bases and the V segment lost 3 bases, leaving 9 bases of the junction unmatched. CDR3 size: 16 residues.

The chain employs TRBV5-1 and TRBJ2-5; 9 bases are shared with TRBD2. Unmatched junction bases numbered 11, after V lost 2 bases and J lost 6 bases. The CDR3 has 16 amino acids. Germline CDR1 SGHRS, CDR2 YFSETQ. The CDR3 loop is CASSLTGTSIRKTQYF. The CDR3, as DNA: TGCGCCAGCAGCTTAACCGGGACTAGCATTAGAAAGACCCAGTACTTC.

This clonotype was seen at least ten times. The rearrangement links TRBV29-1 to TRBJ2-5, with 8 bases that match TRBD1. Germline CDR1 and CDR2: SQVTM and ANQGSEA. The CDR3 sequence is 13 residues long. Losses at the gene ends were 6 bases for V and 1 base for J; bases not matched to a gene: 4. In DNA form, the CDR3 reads TGCAGCGTCGATGGGACAGGCCAAGAGACCCAGTACTTC. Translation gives CSVDGTGQETQYF. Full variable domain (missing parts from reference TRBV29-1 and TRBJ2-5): SAVISQKPSRDICQRGTSLTIQCQVDSQVTMMFWYRQQPGQSLTLIATANQGSEATYESGFVIDKFPISRPNLTFSTLTVSNMSPEDSSIYLCSVDGTGQETQYFGPGTRLLVL.

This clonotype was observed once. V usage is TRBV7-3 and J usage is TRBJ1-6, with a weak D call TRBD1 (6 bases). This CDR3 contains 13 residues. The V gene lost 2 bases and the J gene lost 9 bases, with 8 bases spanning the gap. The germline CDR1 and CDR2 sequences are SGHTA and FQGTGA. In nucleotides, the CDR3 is TGTGCCAGCAGCTTAGGGACAAGTTCACCCCTCCACTTT. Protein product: CASSLGTSSPLHF.

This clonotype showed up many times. CDR3: CASSYRTAGNTEAFF. The CDR3, as DNA: TGTGCCAGCAGTTACCGAACGGCAGGGAACACTGAAGCTTTCTTT. This rearrangement joins TRBV6-5 to TRBJ1-1; no clear D gene. Germline V lookup: CDR1 MNHEY, CDR2 SVGAGI. This CDR3 is built from 15 residues. Trimming stripped 2 bases from V and 1 base from J, with 11 bases between.

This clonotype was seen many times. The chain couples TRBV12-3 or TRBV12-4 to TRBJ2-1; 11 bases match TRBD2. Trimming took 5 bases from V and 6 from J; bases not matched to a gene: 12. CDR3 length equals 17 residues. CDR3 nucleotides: TGTGCCAGCAGTCTGGGGACTAGCGGCCTATCGGGCAATGAGCAGTTCTTC. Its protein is CASSLGTSGLSGNEQFF.

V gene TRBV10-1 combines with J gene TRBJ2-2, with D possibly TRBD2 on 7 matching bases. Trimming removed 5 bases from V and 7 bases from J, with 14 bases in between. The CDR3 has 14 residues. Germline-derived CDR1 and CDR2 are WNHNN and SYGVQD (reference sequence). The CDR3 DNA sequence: TGCGCCAGCAGTCAGGGGTTAGCGGGCGGGGAGCTGTTTTTT. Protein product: CASSQGLAGGELFF.

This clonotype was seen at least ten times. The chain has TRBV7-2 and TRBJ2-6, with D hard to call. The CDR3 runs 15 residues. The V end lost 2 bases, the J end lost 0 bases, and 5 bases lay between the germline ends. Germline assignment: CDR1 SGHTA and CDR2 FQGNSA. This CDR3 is CASSLRSSGANVLTF. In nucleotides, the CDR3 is TGTGCCAGCAGCTTACGAAGCTCTGGGGCCAACGTCCTGACTTTC.

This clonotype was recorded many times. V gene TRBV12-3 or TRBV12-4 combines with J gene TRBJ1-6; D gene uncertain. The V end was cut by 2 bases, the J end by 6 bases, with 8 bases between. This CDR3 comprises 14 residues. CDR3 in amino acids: CASSLRTPNSPLHF. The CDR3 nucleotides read TGTGCCAGCAGTTTACGGACCCCTAATTCACCCCTCCACTTT.

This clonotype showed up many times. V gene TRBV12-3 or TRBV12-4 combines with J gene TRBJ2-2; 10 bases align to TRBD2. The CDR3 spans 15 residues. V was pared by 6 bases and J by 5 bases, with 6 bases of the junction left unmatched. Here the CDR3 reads CASSPTSGWTGELFF. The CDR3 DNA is TGTGCCAGCAGCCCGACTAGCGGGTGGACCGGGGAGCTGTTTTTT.

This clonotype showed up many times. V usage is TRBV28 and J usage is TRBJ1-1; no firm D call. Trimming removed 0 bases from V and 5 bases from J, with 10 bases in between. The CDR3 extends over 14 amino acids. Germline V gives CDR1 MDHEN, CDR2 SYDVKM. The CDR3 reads CASSLWGASTEAFF. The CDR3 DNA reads TGTGCCAGCAGTTTATGGGGCGCGTCGACTGAAGCTTTCTTT.

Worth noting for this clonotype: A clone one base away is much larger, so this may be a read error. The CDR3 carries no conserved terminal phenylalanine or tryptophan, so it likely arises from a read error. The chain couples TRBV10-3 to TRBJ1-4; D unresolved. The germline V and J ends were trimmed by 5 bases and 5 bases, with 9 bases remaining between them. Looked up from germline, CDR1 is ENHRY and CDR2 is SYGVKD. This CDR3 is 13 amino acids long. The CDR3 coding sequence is TGTGCCATCAGTCCCAAGGAGAATGAAAAACTGTTTTCT. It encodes CAISPKENEKLFS.

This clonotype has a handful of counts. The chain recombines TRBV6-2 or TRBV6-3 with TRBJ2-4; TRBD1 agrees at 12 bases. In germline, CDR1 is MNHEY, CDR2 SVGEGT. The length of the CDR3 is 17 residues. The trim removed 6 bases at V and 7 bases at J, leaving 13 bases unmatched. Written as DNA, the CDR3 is TGTGCCAGCAGCCTTCGGAGGGACAGGGGGCCCGGGAACATTCAGTACTTC. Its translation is CASSLRRDRGPGNIQYF.

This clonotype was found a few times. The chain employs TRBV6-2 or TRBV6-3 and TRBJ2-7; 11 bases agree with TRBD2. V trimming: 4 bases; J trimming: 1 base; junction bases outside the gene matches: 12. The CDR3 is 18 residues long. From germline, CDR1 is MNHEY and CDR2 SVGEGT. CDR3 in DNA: TGTGCCAGCAGTTCGGCCCCCCTTATAGCGGGAGGGTCCTACGAGCAGTACTTC. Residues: CASSSAPLIAGGSYEQYF.